Each of the 4 T cell receptor beta chains below was sequenced from the same sample in a study of T cell responses to AZD1222 COVID-19 vaccine. Clones were sequenced by immunoSEQ multiplex PCR, and TCRdb holds only the in-frame ones, with some missing. The sample holds roughly 70,000 clones, about 93% seen once. The specimen comprised peripheral blood, sampled 28 days after the second dose of the MenACWY control vaccine. These receptors originate from an adult who received the MenACWY meningococcal vaccine as a control.

The rearrangement joins TRBV29-1 to TRBJ2-1; D call uncertain. There are 11 residues in the CDR3. V was shortened by 5 bases and J by 7 bases, with 9 bases between the two germline ends. The V gene's germline CDR1 is SQVTM and CDR2 ANQGSEA. In nucleotides, the CDR3 is TGCAGCGTTCTCTACCTGAATGAGCAGTTCTTC. Protein product: CSVLYLNEQFF.

The chain uses TRBV28 and TRBJ1-5; D gene ambiguous. V was cut by 7 bases and J by 9 bases, with 13 bases left in between. The CDR3 is made up of 12 amino acids. From germline, CDR1 is MDHEN and CDR2 SYDVKM. The CDR3 DNA follows: TGTGCCAGCAAGCGGGGAGGGTCGCCCCAGCATTTT. The encoded protein is CASKRGGSPQHF.

J is TRBJ1-1 and V is TRBV2; D unclear. V gave up 8 bases and J gave up 4 bases, with 23 bases separating them. CDR3 length equals 16 residues. Germline V gene sequence: CDR1 SNHLY, CDR2 FYNNEI. The CDR3 DNA is TGTGCCAGCCTTCCGAGACGGGCTAAAGGTGGCACTGAAGCTTTCTTT. It encodes CASLPRRAKGGTEAFF.

The genes are TRBV2 and TRBJ2-1; 8 bases match TRBD2. Germline V lookup: CDR1 SNHLY, CDR2 FYNNEI. The CDR3 runs 14 residues. Trimming at V came to 7 bases and at J to 4 bases, leaving 6 bases not matched to a gene. In nucleotides, the CDR3 is TGTGCCAGCAAATGGGCTAGCGGGTACAATGAGCAGTTCTTC. This codes for CASKWASGYNEQFF.